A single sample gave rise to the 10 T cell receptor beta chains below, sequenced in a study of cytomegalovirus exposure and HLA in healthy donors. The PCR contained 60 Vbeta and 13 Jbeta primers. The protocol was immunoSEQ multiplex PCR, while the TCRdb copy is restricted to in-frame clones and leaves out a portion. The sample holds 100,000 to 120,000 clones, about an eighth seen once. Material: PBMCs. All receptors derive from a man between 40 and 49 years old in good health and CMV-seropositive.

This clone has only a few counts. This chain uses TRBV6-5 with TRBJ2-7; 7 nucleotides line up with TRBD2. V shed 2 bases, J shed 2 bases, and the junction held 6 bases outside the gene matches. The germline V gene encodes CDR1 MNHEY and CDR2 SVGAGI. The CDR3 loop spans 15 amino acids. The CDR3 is CASSYSGVGAYEQYF. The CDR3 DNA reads TGTGCCAGCAGTTACAGCGGGGTGGGAGCCTACGAGCAGTACTTC.

In DNA form, the CDR3 reads TGCGCCAGCAGCCAAAGAGGGACTAGGGGTGAGCAGTACTTC. It is translated as CASSQRGTRGEQYF. The chain is built from TRBV5-1 and TRBJ2-7, with TRBD2 identical over 8 bases. With 4 bases clipped from V and 7 bases from J, the junction kept 10 bases outside the gene matches. Germline assignment: CDR1 SGHRS and CDR2 YFSETQ. The CDR3 extends over 14 amino acids.

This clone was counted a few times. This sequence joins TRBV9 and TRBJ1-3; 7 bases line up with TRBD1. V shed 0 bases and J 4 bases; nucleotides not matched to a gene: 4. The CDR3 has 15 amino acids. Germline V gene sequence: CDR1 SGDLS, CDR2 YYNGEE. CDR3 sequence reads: CASSVETGSGNTIYF. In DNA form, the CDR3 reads TGTGCCAGCAGCGTAGAGACAGGGTCCGGAAACACCATATATTTT.

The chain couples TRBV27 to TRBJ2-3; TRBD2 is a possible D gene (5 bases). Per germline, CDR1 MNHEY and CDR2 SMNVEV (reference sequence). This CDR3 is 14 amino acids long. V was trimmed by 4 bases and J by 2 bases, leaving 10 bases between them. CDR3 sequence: CASSSRTVTDTQYF. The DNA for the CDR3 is TGTGCCAGCAGTTCAAGGACTGTCACAGATACGCAGTATTTT.

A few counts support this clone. CDR3 DNA: TGCGCCAGCAGCGAGACAGGTCGTGGTGGCTACACCTTC. This translates into CASSETGRGGYTF. V is TRBV5-1 and J is TRBJ1-2; weak D call: TRBD1 (6 bases). CDR3 length: 13 residues. With 4 bases removed from V and 7 bases from J, the gap between germline ends came to 14 bases. Germline V gene data show CDR1 as SGHRS and CDR2 as YFSETQ.

The CDR3 sequence: CASNWAGQETQYF. In nucleotides, the CDR3 is TGTGCCAGTAACTGGGCAGGACAAGAGACCCAGTACTTC. The chain uses TRBV19 and TRBJ2-5; the D is unclear. The CDR3 length is 13 residues. V lost 7 bases to trimming and J lost 2 bases, with 11 bases between them. CDR1 is LNHDA and CDR2 is SQIVND in the germline V gene (reference sequence).

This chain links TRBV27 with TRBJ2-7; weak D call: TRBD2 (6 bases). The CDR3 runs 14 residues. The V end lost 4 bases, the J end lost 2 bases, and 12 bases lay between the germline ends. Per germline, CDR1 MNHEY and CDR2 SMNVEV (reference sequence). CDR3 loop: CASSSLGGAYEQYF. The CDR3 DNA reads TGTGCCAGCAGTTCCCTCGGGGGTGCCTACGAGCAGTACTTC.

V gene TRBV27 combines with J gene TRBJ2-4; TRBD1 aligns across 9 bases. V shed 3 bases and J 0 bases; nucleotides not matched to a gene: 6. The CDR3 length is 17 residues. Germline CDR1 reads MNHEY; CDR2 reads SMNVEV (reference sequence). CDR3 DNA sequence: TGTGCCAGCAGTTTTGCCCGGGACAGGGTAGCCAAAAACATTCAGTACTTC. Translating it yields CASSFARDRVAKNIQYF.

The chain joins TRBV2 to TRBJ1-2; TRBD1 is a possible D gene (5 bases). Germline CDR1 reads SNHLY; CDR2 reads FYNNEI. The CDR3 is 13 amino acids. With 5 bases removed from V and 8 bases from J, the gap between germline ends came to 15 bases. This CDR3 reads CASSSGGERGYTF. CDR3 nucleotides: TGTGCCAGCAGTAGTGGGGGGGAGAGGGGCTACACCTTC.

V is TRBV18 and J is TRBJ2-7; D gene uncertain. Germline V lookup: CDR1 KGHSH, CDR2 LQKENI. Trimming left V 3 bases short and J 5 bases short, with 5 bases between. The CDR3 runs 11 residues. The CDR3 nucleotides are TGTGCCAGCTCACCCGAGCACGAGCAGTACTTC. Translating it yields CASSPEHEQYF. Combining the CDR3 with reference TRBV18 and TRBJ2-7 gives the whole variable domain NAGVMQNPRHLVRRRGQEARLRCSPMKGHSHVYWYRQLPEEGLKFMVYLQKENIIDESGMPKERFSAEFPKEGPSILRIQQVVRGDSAAYFCASSPEHEQYFGPGTRLTVT.